The source of this TCR beta chain is a study of CD8+CD57+ T cells in acquired aplastic anemia. Study summary: CD4+ and CD8+ cells, once sorted, gave DNA averaging around 3.2 ug. The study's findings and limits: Patients and controls shared twenty-nine CD8+ CDR3 sequences, highly expressed in patients. Patients did not significantly differ from controls in CD8+ Simpson's diversity.

Genomic DNA constituted the template upon which TCR beta VDJ and CDR3 profiling was performed. TCRdb re-called the reads with MiXCR, one entry per CDR3 protein. The sample yields hundreds of thousands of distinct CDR3 sequences, 45% to 65% seen once. V dropped 2 bases and J dropped 1 base, with 5 bases sitting between them. The CDR3 has 13 residues. The germline CDR1 and CDR2 sequences are ENHRY and SYGVKD. Patients included in sequencing had previously demonstrated CD8+CD57+ cell expansion by flow cytometry. In the case of this clonotype: Antigen specificity is unknown.

The sequence was collected from a human donor with aplastic anemia. Sequences were obtained from sorted CD4+, CD8+, or CD8+CD57+ T cells (not recorded which) from PBMCs. V usage is TRBV10-3 and J usage is TRBJ1-2; D unresolved. As DNA, the CDR3 is TGTGCCATCAGTGAGGACCGTAACTATGGCTACACCTTC. Its protein product is CAISEDRNYGYTF.